The 30 T cell receptor beta chains below come from one sample, sequenced in a study of control samples from healthy donors and cancer patients. Using immunoSEQ multiplex PCR, the repertoire was profiled, and TCRdb retains in-frame clones only, with some absent. The table shows 17,000 or so clones, with roughly 86% occurring only once. Sequenced material: PBMCs. These receptors originate from a woman aged 65 to 85 with colorectal cancer.

In its sample, this clone was seen once. The V call is TRBV27, the J call TRBJ1-6; D unclear. Germline V gene sequence: CDR1 MNHEY, CDR2 SMNVEV (reference sequence). V gave up 0 bases and J gave up 0 bases, with 9 bases separating them. This CDR3 region has 17 residues. This CDR3 is CASSLSAESSYNSPLHF. Written as DNA, the CDR3 is TGTGCCAGCAGTTTATCGGCAGAAAGCTCCTATAATTCACCCCTCCACTTT.

The chain uses TRBV6-5 and TRBJ2-2; 7 bases fit TRBD2. The CDR3 is made up of 15 amino acids. Germline CDR1 MNHEY, CDR2 SVGAGI. V dropped 5 bases and J dropped 7; count of bases not matched to a gene: 10. The chain's CDR3 is CASSPLGGWDGELFF. As DNA, the CDR3 is TGTGCCAGCAGTCCCCTCGGGGGGTGGGACGGGGAGCTGTTTTTT.

By share, this clone ranks as large. The chain uses TRBV6-2 or TRBV6-3 and TRBJ1-2; D possibly corresponds to TRBD1 (6 bases). The V gene lost 0 bases and the J gene lost 4 bases, with 15 bases spanning the gap. The CDR3 is made up of 16 amino acids. Germline CDR1 is MNHEY and CDR2 is SVGEGT. The CDR3 protein is CASSYSSTGYPYGYTF. DNA for the CDR3: TGTGCCAGCAGTTACTCTTCTACAGGGTACCCCTATGGCTACACCTTC.

The chain uses TRBV9 and TRBJ1-2; possibly TRBD1 for D (6 bases). The germline CDR1 and CDR2 sequences are SGDLS and YYNGEE. The V end was cut by 0 bases, the J end by 3 bases, with 9 bases between. This CDR3 has 14 amino acids. This chain's CDR3 is CASSVEGGHYGYTF. As DNA, the CDR3 is TGTGCCAGCAGCGTAGAAGGGGGACACTATGGCTACACCTTC.

In this sample, this clone turned up once. The chain recombines TRBV20-1 with TRBJ2-5; no definite D call. CDR1 and CDR2 (germline): DFQATT, SNEGSKA (reference sequence). The CDR3 consists of 11 residues. With 5 bases removed from V and 10 bases from J, the gap between germline ends came to 14 bases. The DNA of the CDR3 is TGCAGTGCTGGGCCCCCCTTTGTCCAGTACTTC. Protein sequence: CSAGPPFVQYF.

V is TRBV11-3 and J is TRBJ1-1; possible D gene TRBD1, 6 bases. Trimming took off 5 bases at V and 11 bases at J, with 21 bases between the two ends. Germline values: CDR1 SGHNT, CDR2 YENEEA. The CDR3 runs 14 residues. CDR3 residues: CASSPRRDTRRAFF. CDR3 DNA: TGTGCCAGCAGCCCCCGAAGGGACACCAGAAGGGCTTTCTTT.

This chain links TRBV20-1 with TRBJ2-7; weak D call: TRBD2 (6 bases). Trimming stripped 6 bases from V and 3 bases from J, with 9 bases between. The CDR3 covers 11 residues. From germline, CDR1 is DFQATT and CDR2 SNEGSKA (reference sequence). The CDR3 nucleotides read TGCAGTGCCCCGGGGGTCTACGAGCAGTACTTC. The encoded protein is CSAPGVYEQYF.

The sample holds a few counts of this clone. J is TRBJ2-1 and V is TRBV9; tentatively, D is TRBD2 (5 bases). This CDR3 is 16 amino acids long. CDR1 is SGDLS and CDR2 is YYNGEE in the germline V gene. The V end lost 4 bases, the J end lost 7 bases, and 21 bases lay between the germline ends. CDR3 loop: CASSSRTSEARNEQFF. The CDR3 bases are TGTGCCAGCAGCTCGCGGACTTCCGAGGCTCGGAATGAGCAGTTCTTC.

This clone was observed a single time. The rearrangement links TRBV15 to TRBJ1-2; TRBD1 matches 7 bases. The length of the CDR3 is 16 residues. The ends lost 5 bases at V and 8 bases at J; junction bases unmatched: 17. CDR1 is LNHNV, CDR2 YYDKDF, per germline (reference sequence). CDR3 loop: CATSLISKGARGGYTF. The CDR3 nucleotides are TGTGCCACCAGCCTTATTTCGAAGGGGGCGCGAGGGGGCTACACCTTC.

This clone was counted between two and nine times. At one of its ends the junction is not consistent with the germline gene, which may arise from a read error. The chain uses TRBV28 and TRBJ2-5; weak D call: TRBD1 (5 bases). The CDR3 spans 11 residues. Germline CDR1 is MDHEN and CDR2 is SYDVKM. This chain's CDR3 is CASSLLQERHF. Written as DNA, the CDR3 is TGTGCCAGCAGTTTACTACAGGAACGGCACTTC.

The V and J genes are TRBV10-2 and TRBJ2-1; D possibly corresponds to TRBD2 (7 bases). V shed 7 bases and J shed 9 bases, with 10 bases lying between them. Germline CDR1 is WSHSY and CDR2 is SAAADI. The CDR3 is 11 residues long. This CDR3 reads CASTGGREQFF. CDR3 sequence (DNA): TGCGCCAGCACGGGGGGCCGTGAGCAGTTCTTC.

The V call is TRBV10-3, the J call TRBJ1-6; 9 nucleotides agree with TRBD1. CDR1 and CDR2 from the germline V gene are ENHRY and SYGVKD. The junction had 5 bases not matched to a gene; V was cut back by 7 bases and J by 4 bases. The CDR3 spans 15 residues. The CDR3 nucleotides read TGTGCCATCACCCCCGGGACAGGGTATAATTCACCCCTCCACTTT. This encodes CAITPGTGYNSPLHF.

The chain combines TRBV19 with TRBJ2-3, with TRBD2 matching 7 bases. CDR1 is LNHDA and CDR2 is SQIVND in the germline V gene (reference sequence). The junction had 4 bases not matched to a gene; V was cut back by 5 bases and J by 2 bases. The CDR3 has 14 amino acids. The CDR3 reads CASSRAGPTDTQYF. Written as DNA, the CDR3 is TGTGCCAGTAGTCGAGCGGGGCCCACAGATACGCAGTATTTT.

This rearrangement joins TRBV6-4 to TRBJ2-1, with a tentative D call TRBD2 (7 bases). The germline V gene encodes CDR1 MRHNA and CDR2 SNTAGT. The CDR3 has 14 residues. V shed 6 bases and J shed 5 bases, with 14 bases lying between them. CDR3 region: CASSPGGANNEQFF. For the CDR3, the DNA is TGTGCCAGCAGCCCGGGGGGCGCGAACAATGAGCAGTTCTTC.

The chain combines TRBV7-8 with TRBJ2-3, with 10 nucleotides matching TRBD2. J was trimmed by 5 bases and V by 1 base; bases with no gene match: 6. CDR1 is SGHVS, CDR2 FQNEAQ, per germline. The CDR3 is 16 residues long. This CDR3 is CASSLGSSGRLDTQYF. The DNA for the CDR3 is TGTGCCAGCAGCTTAGGTTCTAGCGGGAGATTAGATACGCAGTATTTT.

As concerns this clone: One junction end does not reproduce the germline sequence, and a read error may be involved. The V gene is TRBV3-1 (or the pseudogene TRBV3-2), the J gene TRBJ1-2, with D possibly TRBD1 on 5 matching bases. Germline-derived CDR1 and CDR2 are LGHDT and YNNKEL (reference sequence). This CDR3 spans 15 amino acids. CDR3 bases: TGTGCCAGCAGTCAAGCGGGGGTAGTTGGCTATGGCTACACCTTC. As protein: CASSQAGVVGYGYTF.

The gene calls are TRBV7-9 and TRBJ1-2; 8 bases map to TRBD1. Trimming removed 5 bases from V and 4 bases from J; junction bases left unmatched: 6. This CDR3 contains 14 residues. Per the germline V gene, CDR1 is SEHNR and CDR2 is FQNEAQ (reference sequence). The CDR3 is CASSPGTGIYGYTF. The CDR3, as DNA: TGTGCCAGCAGCCCCGGGACAGGTATCTATGGCTACACCTTC.

The chain links TRBV4-2 to TRBJ2-5, with unresolved D. This CDR3 contains 15 residues. In germline, CDR1 is LGHNA, CDR2 YNFKEQ. The ends were cut back, 0 bases at V and 5 bases at J, with 13 bases in the middle. CDR3 bases: TGTGCCAGCAGCCAAGATAGAGGCTCTGGCGAGACCCAGTACTTC. This encodes CASSQDRGSGETQYF.

The chain links TRBV10-3 to TRBJ2-2; D remains unclear. The V end was cut by 3 bases, the J end by 3 bases, with 5 bases between. CDR3 length equals 13 residues. The germline CDR1 and CDR2 sequences are ENHRY and SYGVKD. CDR3 region: CAISDSHTGELFF. The CDR3 DNA reads TGTGCCATCAGTGACAGCCACACCGGGGAGCTGTTTTTT.

In DNA, the CDR3 is TGTGCCAGCAGCGTAGTCGGAAGGCCCCAAGAGACCCAGTACTTC. Translation: CASSVVGRPQETQYF. The rearrangement uses TRBV9 and TRBJ2-5; D gene uncertain. This CDR3 is built from 15 residues. The V gene's germline CDR1 is SGDLS and CDR2 YYNGEE. V was shortened by 0 bases and J by 1 base, with 10 bases between the two germline ends.

This chain uses TRBV27 with TRBJ2-1, with 13 positions matching TRBD2. V trimming: 3 bases; J trimming: 2 bases; junction bases outside the gene matches: 1. Germline V gives CDR1 MNHEY, CDR2 SMNVEV (reference sequence). The CDR3 spans 16 residues. The CDR3 DNA sequence: TGTGCCAGCAGTTTGGGGACTAGCGGGGCCTACAATGAGCAGTTCTTC. Residues: CASSLGTSGAYNEQFF.

The rearrangement links TRBV6-5 to TRBJ1-5, with a tentative D call TRBD1 (5 bases). From germline, CDR1 is MNHEY and CDR2 SVGAGI. This CDR3 region has 13 residues. V was trimmed by 6 bases and J by 4 bases, leaving 10 bases between them. The CDR3 loop is CASSQGWNQPQHF. The CDR3 coding sequence is TGTGCCAGCAGCCAGGGTTGGAATCAGCCCCAGCATTTT.

The V and J genes are TRBV9 and TRBJ2-2, with 12 bases matching TRBD2. The CDR3 is 15 amino acids. Per germline, CDR1 SGDLS and CDR2 YYNGEE. V was pared by 4 bases and J by 8 bases, with 6 bases of the junction left unmatched. CDR3 sequence (DNA): TGTGCCAGCAGCCTAACCGGGACTAGCGGGGGGGAGCTGTTTTTT. Amino acid sequence: CASSLTGTSGGELFF.

V usage is TRBV9 and J usage is TRBJ2-3, with TRBD2 matching 15 bases. With 3 bases clipped from V and 10 bases from J, the junction kept 3 bases outside the gene matches. The CDR3 sequence is 14 residues long. Germline-derived CDR1 and CDR2 are SGDLS and YYNGEE. The CDR3: CASSGGLAGGAQYF. The CDR3 nucleotides are TGTGCCAGCAGCGGAGGACTAGCGGGGGGGGCGCAGTATTTT.

V usage is TRBV5-6 and J usage is TRBJ1-1; TRBD1 matches 10 bases. CDR3 length equals 13 residues. J gave up 10 bases and V 4 bases, and 7 bases lay outside the gene matches. The germline V gene encodes CDR1 SGHDT and CDR2 YYEEEE. The CDR3 here is CASSAGQGSIAFF. CDR3 DNA sequence: TGTGCCAGCAGCGCGGGACAGGGGTCGATAGCTTTCTTT. The complete variable domain, with remaining parts taken from reference TRBV5-6 and TRBJ1-1, reads DAGVTQSPTHLIKTRGQQVTLRCSPKSGHDTVSWYQQALGQGPQFIFQYYEEEERQRGNFPDRFSGHQFPNYSSELNVNALLLGDSALYLCASSAGQGSIAFFGQGTRLTVV.

V usage is TRBV14 and J usage is TRBJ2-1; the D is unclear. Germline V gene lookup returns CDR1 SGHDN and CDR2 FVKESK. V was pared by 1 base and J by 4 bases, with 14 bases between. The CDR3 is made up of 16 amino acids. This CDR3 is CASSQVLSLNYNEQFF. DNA of the CDR3: TGTGCCAGCAGCCAAGTTCTCTCTCTCAATTACAATGAGCAGTTCTTC.

CDR3 DNA: TGTGCCAGCGGTTGGACTAGCGTTTACGAGCAGTACTTC. This encodes CASGWTSVYEQYF. This chain uses TRBV28 with TRBJ2-7, with 9 bases fitting TRBD2. V lost 8 bases, J lost 4 bases, and 6 bases stayed unmatched. The CDR3 has 13 amino acids. Germline V gene sequence: CDR1 MDHEN, CDR2 SYDVKM.

This chain links TRBV2 with TRBJ2-5; no firm D call. Between the trimmed V and J ends, which lost 7 bases and 5 bases, there was a span of 29 bases. This CDR3 comprises 18 residues. From germline, CDR1 is SNHLY and CDR2 FYNNEI. In DNA form, the CDR3 reads TGTGCCAGCATCACCCTGCCAAGGGCGCGTTCTGAAAGGGAGACCCAGTACTTC. Its protein product is CASITLPRARSERETQYF.

The chain couples TRBV5-1 to TRBJ2-5; 7 bases match TRBD2. This CDR3 is built from 16 residues. Trimming removed 0 bases from V and 1 base from J; junction bases left unmatched: 6. Germline-derived CDR1 and CDR2 are SGHRS and YFSETQ. CDR3 in DNA: TGCGCCAGCAGCTTGGCCTTGGCTAGCGGCCAAGAGACCCAGTACTTC. It specifies CASSLALASGQETQYF.

The chain is built from TRBV3-1 (or the pseudogene TRBV3-2) and TRBJ2-2; a weak D match, TRBD2 (6 bases). The V end was cut by 5 bases, the J end by 4 bases, with 11 bases between. Germline assignment: CDR1 LGHDT and CDR2 YNNKEL (reference sequence). The CDR3 is 14 amino acids. The CDR3 DNA is TGTGCCAGCAGCACGGGAGTCGGCACCGGGGAGCTGTTTTTT. It encodes CASSTGVGTGELFF.